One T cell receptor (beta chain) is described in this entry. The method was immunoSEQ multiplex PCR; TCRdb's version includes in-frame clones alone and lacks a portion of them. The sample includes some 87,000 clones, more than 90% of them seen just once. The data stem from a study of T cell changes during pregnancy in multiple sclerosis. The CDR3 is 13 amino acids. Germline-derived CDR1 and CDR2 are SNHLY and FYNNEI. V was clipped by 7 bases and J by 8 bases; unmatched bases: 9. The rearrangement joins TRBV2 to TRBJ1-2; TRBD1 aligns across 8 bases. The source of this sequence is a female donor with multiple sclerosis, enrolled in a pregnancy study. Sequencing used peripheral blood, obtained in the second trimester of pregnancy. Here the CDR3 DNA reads TGTGCCAGCACCGAGGACAGGGCCCTGGGCTACACCTTC. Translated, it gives CASTEDRALGYTF.